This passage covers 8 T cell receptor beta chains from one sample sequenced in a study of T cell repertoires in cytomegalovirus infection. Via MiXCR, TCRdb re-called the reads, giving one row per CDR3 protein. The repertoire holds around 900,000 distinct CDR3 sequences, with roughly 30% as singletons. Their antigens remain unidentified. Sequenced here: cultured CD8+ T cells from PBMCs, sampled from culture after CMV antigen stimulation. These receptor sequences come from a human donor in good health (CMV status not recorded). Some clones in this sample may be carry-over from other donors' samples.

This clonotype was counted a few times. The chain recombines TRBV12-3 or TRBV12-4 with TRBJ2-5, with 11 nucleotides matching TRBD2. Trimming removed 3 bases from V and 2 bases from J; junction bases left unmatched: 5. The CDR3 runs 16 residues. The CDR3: CASSFITSGGQETQYF. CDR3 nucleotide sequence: TGTGCCAGCAGTTTTATCACTAGCGGGGGTCAAGAGACCCAGTACTTC.

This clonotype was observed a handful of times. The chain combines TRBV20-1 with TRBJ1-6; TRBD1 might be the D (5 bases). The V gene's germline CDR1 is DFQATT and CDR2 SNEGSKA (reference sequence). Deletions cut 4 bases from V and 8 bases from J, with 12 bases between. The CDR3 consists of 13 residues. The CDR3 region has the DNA TGCAGTGCTACCCGGACGGGGGATTCACCCCTCCACTTT. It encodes CSATRTGDSPLHF.

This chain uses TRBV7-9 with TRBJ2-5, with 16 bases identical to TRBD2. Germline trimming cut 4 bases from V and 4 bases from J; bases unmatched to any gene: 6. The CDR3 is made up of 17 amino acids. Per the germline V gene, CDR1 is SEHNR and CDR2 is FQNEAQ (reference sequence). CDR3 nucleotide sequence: TGTGCCAGCAGCTCGGGACTAGCGGGGGGGGCTACAGAGACCCAGTACTTC. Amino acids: CASSSGLAGGATETQYF.

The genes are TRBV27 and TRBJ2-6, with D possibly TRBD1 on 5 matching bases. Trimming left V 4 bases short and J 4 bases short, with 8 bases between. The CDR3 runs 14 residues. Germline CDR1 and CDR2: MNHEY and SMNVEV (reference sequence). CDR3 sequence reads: CASSSQEGANVLTF. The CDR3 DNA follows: TGTGCCAGCAGTTCACAGGAAGGGGCCAACGTCCTGACTTTC.

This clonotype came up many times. As DNA, the CDR3 is TGTGCCAGCAGCTCGGGCCCTTATCTCAACAATGAGCAGTTCTTC. Translated, it gives CASSSGPYLNNEQFF. The chain recombines TRBV7-2 with TRBJ2-1; D is uncertain. V lost 4 bases and J 5 bases, leaving 15 bases between the germline ends. CDR3 length: 15 residues. CDR1 is SGHTA and CDR2 is FQGNSA in the germline V gene.

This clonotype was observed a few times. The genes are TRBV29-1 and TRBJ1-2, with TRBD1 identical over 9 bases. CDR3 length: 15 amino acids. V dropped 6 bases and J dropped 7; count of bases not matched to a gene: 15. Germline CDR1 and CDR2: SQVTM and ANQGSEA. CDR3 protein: CSVGTGTGRLSGYTF. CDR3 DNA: TGCAGCGTGGGTACCGGGACAGGGAGGCTCTCTGGCTACACCTTC.

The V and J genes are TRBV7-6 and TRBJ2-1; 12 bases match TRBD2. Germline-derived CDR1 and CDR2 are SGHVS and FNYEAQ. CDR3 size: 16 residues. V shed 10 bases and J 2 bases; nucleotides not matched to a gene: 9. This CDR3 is CATTELAGGTYNEQFF. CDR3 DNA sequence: TGTGCCACCACAGAACTAGCGGGGGGAACCTACAATGAGCAGTTCTTC.

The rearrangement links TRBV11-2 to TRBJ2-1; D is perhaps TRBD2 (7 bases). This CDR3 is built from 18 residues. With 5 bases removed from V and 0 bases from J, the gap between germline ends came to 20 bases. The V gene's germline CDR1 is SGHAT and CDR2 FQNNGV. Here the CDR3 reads CASSTYGGPYSSYNEQFF. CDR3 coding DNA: TGTGCCAGCAGCACGTACGGGGGGCCCTATAGCTCCTACAATGAGCAGTTCTTC.